These 27 T cell receptor beta chains were all obtained from the same sample, sequenced in a study of blood T cell repertoires in COVID-19 (dated by TCRdb to between 2020 and 2021). Library preparation was by the immunoSEQ multiplex PCR assay. As stored in TCRdb, this immuneACCESS dataset retains in-frame rearrangements with V and J assigned. A fraction of the clones does not appear; measured against another copy, unresolved V genes explain less than half of the discrepancy, and the remainder lacks a known reason. The sample profile shows about 410,000 clones; roughly 91% of them were found once. The ten largest clonotypes hold roughly 0.66% of the sample. Material: PBMCs or T cells enriched from blood (not recorded which). The receptors stem from a man between 18 and 35 years old who had recovered from COVID-19.

The chain is built from TRBV9 and TRBJ2-2, with TRBD2 matching over 12 bases. The CDR3 consists of 15 residues. Germline CDR1 SGDLS, CDR2 YYNGEE. The junction had 3 bases not matched to a gene; V was cut back by 4 bases and J by 5 bases. CDR3 DNA: TGTGCCAGCAGCCCTAGCGGGAGGGAGACCGGGGAGCTGTTTTTT. Protein sequence: CASSPSGRETGELFF.

V is TRBV28 and J is TRBJ2-7; the match to TRBD1 covers 7 bases. Germline trimming cut 10 bases from V and 3 bases from J; bases unmatched to any gene: 15. This CDR3 is built from 15 residues. Looked up from germline, CDR1 is MDHEN and CDR2 is SYDVKM. In nucleotides, the CDR3 is TGTGCCACGTGGGACAGTCACCAGCCAGTCTACGAGCAGTACTTC. It yields the protein CATWDSHQPVYEQYF.

The rearrangement uses TRBV5-8 and TRBJ2-5, with TRBD2 matching over 10 bases. The ends lost 4 bases at V and 1 base at J; junction bases unmatched: 10. The CDR3 totals 17 residues. Germline V gene sequence: CDR1 SGHTS, CDR2 YDEGEE. The CDR3, as DNA: TGTGCCAGCAGCATACATCGCGGGACTAGCGTCCAAGAGACCCAGTACTTC. Translation: CASSIHRGTSVQETQYF.

V gene TRBV30 combines with J gene TRBJ2-7, with TRBD2 as a possible D gene (6 bases). The V and J ends lost 5 bases and 0 bases respectively, with 14 bases between them. The CDR3 has 14 amino acids. CDR1 and CDR2 (germline): GTSNPN, SVGIG (reference sequence). The CDR3 bases are TGTGCCTGGTCTGGGGGGAGTAGCTCCTACGAGCAGTACTTC. Its protein product is CAWSGGSSSYEQYF.

V is TRBV6-5 and J is TRBJ1-2, with D uncertain. CDR1 is MNHEY, CDR2 SVGAGI, per germline. This CDR3 has 15 amino acids. V lost 0 bases and J 1 base, leaving 9 bases between the germline ends. DNA of the CDR3: TGTGCCAGCAGTTACTCTGATGGCAGTAACTATGGCTACACCTTC. As protein: CASSYSDGSNYGYTF.

The chain combines TRBV6-5 with TRBJ1-1; no clear D gene. The CDR3 is 13 amino acids. Trimming pared 9 bases from V and 2 bases from J, leaving 13 bases between. Germline CDR1 reads MNHEY; CDR2 reads SVGAGI. CDR3 coding DNA: TGTGCCAGTCCTGGTCGAACTAACACTGAAGCTTTCTTT. This translates into CASPGRTNTEAFF.

This clone was seen only once. The chain is built from TRBV27 and TRBJ2-3; 8 bases line up with TRBD1. Germline-derived CDR1 and CDR2 are MNHEY and SMNVEV (reference sequence). The CDR3 runs 14 residues. J was trimmed by 5 bases and V by 5 bases; bases with no gene match: 6. CDR3 sequence (DNA): TGTGCCAGCAGTAGCAGGGGGCAGGGAGATACGCAGTATTTT. Its translation is CASSSRGQGDTQYF.

The V and J genes are TRBV9 and TRBJ1-5, with 7 bases identical to TRBD1. Per germline, CDR1 SGDLS and CDR2 YYNGEE. Losses at the gene ends were 3 bases for V and 1 base for J; bases not matched to a gene: 7. This CDR3 has 16 amino acids. CDR3 in amino acids: CASSASGTASNQPQHF. The CDR3, as DNA: TGTGCCAGCAGCGCCTCCGGGACAGCGAGCAATCAGCCCCAGCATTTT. Filled out from reference TRBV9 and TRBJ1-5, the complete variable domain reads DSGVTQTPKHLITATGQRVTLRCSPRSGDLSVYWYQQSLDQGLQFLIQYYNGEERAKGNILERFSAQQFPDLHSELNLSSLELGDSALYFCASSASGTASNQPQHFGDGTRLSIL.

This chain uses TRBV4-2 with TRBJ1-1, with TRBD1 identical over 7 bases. Germline CDR1 LGHNA, CDR2 YNFKEQ. Germline trimming cut 2 bases from V and 10 bases from J; bases unmatched to any gene: 7. The CDR3 runs 13 residues. Here the CDR3 reads CASSQYEGAGAFF. The DNA for the CDR3 is TGTGCCAGCAGCCAATATGAGGGGGCTGGAGCTTTCTTT.

The rearrangement joins TRBV2 to TRBJ2-1, with D possibly being TRBD1 (6 bases). Between the trimmed V and J ends, which lost 6 bases and 6 bases, there was a span of 9 bases. Germline V gene lookup returns CDR1 SNHLY and CDR2 FYNNEI. This CDR3 contains 12 residues. CDR3 sequence reads: CASRGQINEQFF. CDR3 in DNA: TGTGCCAGCAGGGGACAAATCAATGAGCAGTTCTTC.

V usage is TRBV6-6 and J usage is TRBJ1-5; D call uncertain. This CDR3 is 16 amino acids long. The V end lost 2 bases, the J end lost 2 bases, and 13 bases lay between the germline ends. Germline values: CDR1 MNHNY, CDR2 SVGAGI (reference sequence). CDR3 in DNA: TGTGCCAGCAGTTACCGGAACCTCGGAGGCAATCAGCCCCAGCATTTT. The encoded protein is CASSYRNLGGNQPQHF.

The chain is built from TRBV3-1 (or the pseudogene TRBV3-2) and TRBJ1-4; possibly TRBD1 for D (5 bases). The length of the CDR3 is 16 residues. Trimming took 5 bases from V and 3 from J, leaving 16 bases between them. Germline CDR1 is LGHDT and CDR2 is YNNKEL (reference sequence). In nucleotides, the CDR3 is TGTGCCAGCAGCACGACCCGACAGATAGCTAATGAAAAACTGTTTTTT. Translated, it gives CASSTTRQIANEKLFF.

CDR3 residues: CASSLNQGEQFF. The CDR3 nucleotides are TGTGCCAGCAGTCTTAATCAGGGGGAGCAGTTCTTC. The chain couples TRBV5-6 to TRBJ2-1; tentatively, D is TRBD1 (6 bases). The CDR3 is made up of 12 amino acids. V was pared by 5 bases and J by 10 bases, with 13 bases between. Germline V gene lookup returns CDR1 SGHDT and CDR2 YYEEEE.

The chain carries TRBV5-1 and TRBJ2-7; tentatively, D is TRBD2 (5 bases). Trimming took off 2 bases at V and 6 bases at J, with 18 bases between the two ends. This CDR3 is 15 amino acids long. Per germline, CDR1 SGHRS and CDR2 YFSETQ. This chain's CDR3 is CASSLLGLQRGEQYF. For the CDR3, the DNA is TGCGCCAGCAGCTTACTCGGGCTTCAACGGGGCGAGCAGTACTTC.

The V call is TRBV9, the J call TRBJ2-5; 9 bases map to TRBD1. The CDR3 length is 14 residues. The J segment lost 2 bases and the V segment lost 4 bases, leaving 3 bases of the junction unmatched. CDR1 is SGDLS and CDR2 is YYNGEE in the germline V gene. The CDR3 here is CASSLGTGQETQYF. CDR3 nucleotide sequence: TGTGCCAGCAGCCTAGGGACAGGGCAAGAGACCCAGTACTTC.

This clone showed up just a few times. The V and J genes are TRBV2 and TRBJ2-5; D remains ambiguous. The CDR3 has 13 residues. Trimming took off 1 base at V and 2 bases at J, with 5 bases between the two ends. The germline CDR1 and CDR2 sequences are SNHLY and FYNNEI. CDR3 sequence reads: CASSEDQQETQYF. The CDR3, as DNA: TGTGCCAGCAGTGAAGACCAGCAAGAGACCCAGTACTTC. Variable domain in full (rest from reference TRBV2 and TRBJ2-5): EPEVTQTPSHQVTQMGQEVILRCVPISNHLYFYWYRQILGQKVEFLVSFYNNEISEKSEIFDDQFSVERPDGSNFTLKIRSTKLEDSAMYFCASSEDQQETQYFGPGTRLLVL.

The rearrangement uses TRBV28 and TRBJ2-2, with D possibly being TRBD2 (6 bases). This CDR3 is built from 14 residues. Between the trimmed V and J ends, which lost 3 bases and 3 bases, there was a span of 8 bases. The germline gives CDR1 MDHEN, CDR2 SYDVKM. In nucleotides, the CDR3 is TGTGCCAGCAGTTTGGGAGGAGACACCGGGGAGCTGTTTTTT. This encodes CASSLGGDTGELFF.

The CDR3 loop reads CASSVEYNEQFF. The DNA for the CDR3 is TGTGCCAGCAGCGTGGAGTACAATGAGCAGTTCTTC. The chain is built from TRBV4-2 and TRBJ2-1; D call uncertain. Trimming pared 5 bases from V and 4 bases from J, leaving 6 bases between. CDR3 length: 12 residues. Germline V lookup: CDR1 LGHNA, CDR2 YNFKEQ.

The chain combines TRBV10-1 with TRBJ2-3, with TRBD2 matching 9 bases. This CDR3 is 14 amino acids long. CDR1 is WNHNN, CDR2 SYGVQD, per germline (reference sequence). The V gene end was trimmed by 5 bases and the J gene end by 5 bases; junction bases not matched to a gene: 5. CDR3 sequence reads: CASSTGLAVDTQYF. The DNA of the CDR3 is TGCGCCAGCAGTACGGGACTAGCTGTAGATACGCAGTATTTT.

This chain connects TRBV5-5 to TRBJ2-2, with TRBD1 identical over 8 bases. Looked up from germline, CDR1 is SGHKS and CDR2 is YYEKEE (reference sequence). The CDR3 sequence is 16 residues long. The J segment lost 6 bases and the V segment lost 1 base, leaving 8 bases of the junction unmatched. The CDR3 DNA reads TGTGCCAGCAGCTTGTACGGGGACAGGAGGGCCGGGGAGCTGTTTTTT. Residues: CASSLYGDRRAGELFF.

The chain recombines TRBV7-8 with TRBJ2-1, with 9 bases that match TRBD2. V shed 3 bases and J 0 bases; nucleotides not matched to a gene: 12. The CDR3 runs 19 residues. Per germline, CDR1 SGHVS and CDR2 FQNEAQ. This CDR3 is CASSFLAGILRSSYNEQFF. In DNA, the CDR3 is TGTGCCAGCAGCTTCCTAGCGGGGATCCTCAGGAGCTCCTACAATGAGCAGTTCTTC.

The chain combines TRBV27 with TRBJ1-6; D remains unclear. V dropped 3 bases and J dropped 0 bases, with 9 bases sitting between them. There are 16 residues in the CDR3. Looked up from germline, CDR1 is MNHEY and CDR2 is SMNVEV (reference sequence). The CDR3 coding sequence is TGTGCCAGCAGTTTTATCCGGAGCTCCTATAATTCACCCCTCCACTTT. It is translated as CASSFIRSSYNSPLHF.

The chain recombines TRBV3-1 (or the pseudogene TRBV3-2) with TRBJ2-3, with D possibly being TRBD2 (6 bases). V lost 4 bases, J lost 2 bases, and 13 bases lay in between. The V gene's germline CDR1 is LGHDT and CDR2 YNNKEL (reference sequence). The CDR3 spans 15 residues. CDR3: CASSPRGGVTDTQYF. CDR3 in DNA: TGTGCCAGCAGCCCCCGGGGAGGAGTCACAGATACGCAGTATTTT.

The J gene is TRBJ1-5, the V gene TRBV6-5; TRBD1 aligns across 8 bases. This CDR3 is built from 15 residues. The trim removed 6 bases at V and 7 bases at J, leaving 11 bases unmatched. Germline assignment: CDR1 MNHEY and CDR2 SVGAGI. The CDR3 sequence is CASSSDRGGGQPQHF. The CDR3 DNA reads TGTGCCAGCAGCTCAGACAGGGGAGGTGGACAGCCCCAGCATTTT.

The chain combines TRBV4-1 with TRBJ2-1, with 9 bases identical to TRBD2. V was clipped by 2 bases and J by 4 bases; unmatched bases: 12. CDR3 length: 18 amino acids. CDR1 and CDR2 (germline): MGHRA, YSYEKL. The CDR3 DNA is TGCGCCAGCAGCCAACCAGGGGATAGCGGGAGCGTTTACAATGAGCAGTTCTTC. Translating gives CASSQPGDSGSVYNEQFF.

The chain couples TRBV28 to TRBJ2-5, with D possibly matching TRBD2 (7 bases). CDR1 MDHEN and CDR2 SYDVKM come from the germline V gene. V lost 5 bases and J 5 bases, leaving 18 bases between the germline ends. The CDR3 covers 15 residues. CDR3 DNA sequence: TGTGCCAGCAGTACGCCCGCACAGGGAGGGGAGACCCAGTACTTC. It codes for CASSTPAQGGETQYF.

On this clone itself: A junction boundary mismatches the germline segment, possibly from a read error. Other DNA sequences within the sample encode an identical CDR3. This chain connects TRBV28 to TRBJ1-1; D uncertain. Germline CDR1 reads MDHEN; CDR2 reads SYDVKM. CDR3 length equals 12 residues. CDR3 loop: CASSLYGTEAFF. Written as DNA, the CDR3 is TGCGCCAGCAGTTTATACGGCACTGAAGCTTTCTTT.